This note documents a single TCR beta chain sequence. In this sample, this clonotype turned up a few times. This receptor's antigen is unknown. No base-level quality is on record; no much larger clone is a single base apart. The CDR3 holds 14 amino acids from the cysteine to the phenylalanine. Just CDR3 DNA is preserved here, 42 bases in frame from base 1. The germline V gene (reference sequence) gives CDR1 as PRHDT and CDR2 as FYEKMQ. V is pared back by 4 bases and J by 7 bases, with 16 bases lying between the germline termini. This entry belongs to a study of neurological immune-mediated disorders (dated by TCRdb to the late 2010s). For the study in its entirety: Using UMI-based sequencing, the study compared peripheral blood TCR-beta repertoires from patients with HTLV-I-associated myelopathy (HAM/TSP), patients with multiple sclerosis, and healthy controls. The cohort was made up of approximately 69 subjects, consisting of some 15 HAM/TSP patients, about 34 multiple sclerosis patients and about 20 healthy controls. Longitudinal samples, technical triplicates and paired sorted CD4+ and CD8+ T-cell subsets, alongside PBMC samples, were included among the approximately 98 TCR-beta libraries. What the research found in general, with its limitations: The highest TCR clonal expansion was observed in HAM/TSP patients, whereas the lowest was observed in MS patients, even when compared with healthy controls. Expanded clones from different subjects shared no identical CDR3 amino acid sequences, which suggests that TCR-beta repertoires were private in all groups.

cDNA was synthesized by template-switch 5'RACE using a primer carrying a 10-nucleotide random unique molecular identifier by which each TCR transcript was tagged. Every sequencing run yielded over 180 million TCR-beta sequences covering 15-18 subjects. Total RNA was extracted with the RNeasy kit. The KAPA Real-time Library Amplification kit was used to amplify TCR-beta VDJ regions with primers for the TCR constant region and the 5'RACE anchor. Sample indexes and Illumina adaptors were added in a first PCR, after which library yield was increased in a second PCR. After purification with Ampure beads, the TCR product of roughly 650 bp was size-selected on a 2% E-gel SizeSelection system. Before pooling, library quality was checked on a Bioanalyzer, concentration was measured with Qubit, and libraries were quantified with the Kapa Library Quantification kit. An Illumina HiSeq 2500 was used to sequence the libraries paired-end at 2 x 150 bp. To increase sequence diversity, about 25-31% phiX was spiked into each library pool. From the authors' description of their analysis: Quality-filtered reads were processed with the UMI-based MiGEC pipeline, and over 85% of raw TCR sequences were removed by the MiGEC pipeline during error correction. VDJ genes were aligned to IMGT germline references, and clonotypes were defined by unique CDR3 amino acid sequence plus V-J genes. VDJtools evaluated clonal expansion, Shannon diversity and CDR3 relatedness (CalcPairwiseDistances, ClusterSamples); CLCbio workbench built phylogenetic trees. Using coefficient-of-variation modelling across technical triplicates, the study counted a clone as expanded if it had at least 8 unique UMIs. TCRdb trimmed public reads at Q25 via fastp, called clones via MiXCR and kept in-frame beta chains. CDR3 protein duplicates are merged, each entry listing the most common genes and DNA. In this record, the V and J calls reflect TCRdb's handling and not the investigators' own analysis. The sample data list around 20,000 distinct CDR3 sequences, and under 35% of these were observed just once. The ten largest clones take up 25% to 35% of the sample.

For the unsorted PBMC libraries, 2 million PBMCs were stored in RNAlater at -80 degrees C until RNA extraction and were used to generate the libraries. Peripheral blood was subjected to Ficoll-Hypaque density gradient centrifugation to isolate PBMCs, which were then cryopreserved in liquid nitrogen. The sequence joins TRBV13 to TRBJ1-2; a tentative D match to TRBD1 spans 5 bases. Sequencing was done on a sample of PBMCs. The origin of this receptor is a man aged 45-65 years with HTLV-1-associated myelopathy (HAM/TSP). Here is the DNA: TGTGCCAGCAGCTGGGGGACGGGGCGAGGTGGCTACACCTTC. Its translation is CASSWGTGRGGYTF.